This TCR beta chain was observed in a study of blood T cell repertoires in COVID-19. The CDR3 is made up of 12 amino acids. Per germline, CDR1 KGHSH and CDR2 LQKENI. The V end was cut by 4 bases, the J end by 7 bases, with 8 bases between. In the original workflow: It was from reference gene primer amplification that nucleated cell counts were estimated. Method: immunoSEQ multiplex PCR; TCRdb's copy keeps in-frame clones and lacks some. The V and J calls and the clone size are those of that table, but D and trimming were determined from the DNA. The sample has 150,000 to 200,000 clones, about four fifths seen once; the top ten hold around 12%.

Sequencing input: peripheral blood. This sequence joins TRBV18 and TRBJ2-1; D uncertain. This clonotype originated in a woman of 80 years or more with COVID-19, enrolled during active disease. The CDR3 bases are TGTGCCAGCTCACTCAGACTTAATGAGCAGTTCTTC. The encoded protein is CASSLRLNEQFF.